This TCR beta chain was observed in a study of T-cell reconstitution after alpha-beta-depleted transplantation in children. TCRbeta library construction was performed incorporating unique molecular identifiers. Using its own MiXCR run on the PCR reads, TCRdb lists one record per CDR3 protein. This table holds around 600,000 distinct CDR3 sequences, roughly 15% found once. This clonotype was seen many times. This specimen consisted of PBMCs from the stem cell graft donor, obtained from the stem cell graft. The TCR sequence derives from a human donor who donated a stem cell graft to a child with acute myeloid leukemia.

CDR3 DNA sequence: TGCAGCGTTGACCGGACAGGGTCCTACAATGAGCAGTTCTTC. Translated: CSVDRTGSYNEQFF. The chain couples TRBV29-1 to TRBJ2-1; 8 nucleotides agree with TRBD1. Losses at the gene ends were 3 bases for V and 1 base for J; bases not matched to a gene: 2. This CDR3 spans 14 amino acids. Germline V gene sequence: CDR1 SQVTM, CDR2 ANQGSEA.